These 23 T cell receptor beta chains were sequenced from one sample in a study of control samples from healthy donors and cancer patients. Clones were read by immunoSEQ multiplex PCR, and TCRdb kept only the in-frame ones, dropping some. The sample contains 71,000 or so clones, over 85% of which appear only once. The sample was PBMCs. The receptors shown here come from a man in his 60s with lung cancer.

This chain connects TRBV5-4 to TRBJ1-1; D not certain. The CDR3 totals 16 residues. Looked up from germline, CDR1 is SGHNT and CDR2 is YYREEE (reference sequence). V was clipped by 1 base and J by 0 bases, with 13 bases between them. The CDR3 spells CASSLWQELMNTEAFF. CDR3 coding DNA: TGTGCCAGCAGCTTGTGGCAGGAACTAATGAACACTGAAGCTTTCTTT.

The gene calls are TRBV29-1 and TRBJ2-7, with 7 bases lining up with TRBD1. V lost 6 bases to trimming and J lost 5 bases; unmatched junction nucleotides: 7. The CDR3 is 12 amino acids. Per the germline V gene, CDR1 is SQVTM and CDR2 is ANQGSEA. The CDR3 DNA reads TGCAGCGTCCGGACAGGAATGGACGAGCAGTACGTC. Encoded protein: CSVRTGMDEQYV.

This CDR3 reads CASSLPTGSSYNEQFF. The CDR3, as DNA: TGCGCCAGCAGCCTTCCTACAGGGAGCTCCTACAATGAGCAGTTCTTC. The genes are TRBV5-1 and TRBJ2-1; tentatively, D is TRBD1 (6 bases). Germline CDR1 SGHRS, CDR2 YFSETQ. The V end lost 4 bases, the J end lost 0 bases, and 14 bases lay between the germline ends. The CDR3 runs to 16 residues.

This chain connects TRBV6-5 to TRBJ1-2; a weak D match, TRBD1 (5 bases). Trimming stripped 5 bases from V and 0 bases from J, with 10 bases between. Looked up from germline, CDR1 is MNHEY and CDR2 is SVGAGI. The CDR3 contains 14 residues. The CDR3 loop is CASSPGTANYGYTF. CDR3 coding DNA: TGTGCCAGCAGTCCCGGGACGGCTAACTATGGCTACACCTTC.

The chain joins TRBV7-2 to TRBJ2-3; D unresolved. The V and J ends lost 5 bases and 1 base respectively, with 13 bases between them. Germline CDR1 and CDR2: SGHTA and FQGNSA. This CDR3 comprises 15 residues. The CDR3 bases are TGTGCCAGCAGCCTGAGCCGGATCCGCACAGATACGCAGTATTTT. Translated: CASSLSRIRTDTQYF.

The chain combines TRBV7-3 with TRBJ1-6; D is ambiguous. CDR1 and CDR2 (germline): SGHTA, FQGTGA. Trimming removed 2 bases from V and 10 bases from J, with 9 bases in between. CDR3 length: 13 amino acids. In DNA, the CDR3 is TGTGCCAGCAGCTTATACGTGGAGTCACCCCTCCACTTT. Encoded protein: CASSLYVESPLHF.

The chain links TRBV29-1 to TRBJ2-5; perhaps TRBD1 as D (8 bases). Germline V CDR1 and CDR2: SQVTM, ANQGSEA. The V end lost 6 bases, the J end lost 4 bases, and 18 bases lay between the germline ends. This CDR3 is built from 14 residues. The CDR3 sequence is CSVTGGVYRETQYF. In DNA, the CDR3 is TGCAGCGTAACAGGGGGGGTCTACAGAGAGACCCAGTACTTC.

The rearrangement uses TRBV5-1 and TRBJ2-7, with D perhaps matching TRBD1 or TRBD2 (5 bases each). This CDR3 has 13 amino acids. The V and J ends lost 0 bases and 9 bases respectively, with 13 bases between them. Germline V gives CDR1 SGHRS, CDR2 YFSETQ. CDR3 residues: CASSLVGAQRQYF. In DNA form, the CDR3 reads TGCGCCAGCAGCTTGGTCGGGGCCCAACGGCAGTACTTC.

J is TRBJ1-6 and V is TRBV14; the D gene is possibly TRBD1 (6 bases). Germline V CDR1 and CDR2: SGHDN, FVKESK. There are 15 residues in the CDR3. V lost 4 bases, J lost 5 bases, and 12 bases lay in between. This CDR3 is CASSPRTDDNSPLHF. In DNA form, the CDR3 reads TGTGCCAGCAGCCCTCGGACAGACGATAATTCACCCCTCCACTTT.

DNA of the CDR3: TGCGCCAGCAGCCTATCGGACAGGGTGGTCTATGGCTACACCTTC. Translating it yields CASSLSDRVVYGYTF. This chain links TRBV5-1 with TRBJ1-2; 8 bases line up with TRBD1. This CDR3 has 15 amino acids. Germline V gene sequence: CDR1 SGHRS, CDR2 YFSETQ. The V and J ends lost 4 bases and 4 bases, in that order; junction bases with no gene match: 9.

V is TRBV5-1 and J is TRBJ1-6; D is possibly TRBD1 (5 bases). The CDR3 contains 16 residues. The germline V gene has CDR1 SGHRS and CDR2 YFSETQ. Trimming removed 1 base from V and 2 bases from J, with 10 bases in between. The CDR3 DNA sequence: TGCGCCAGCAGCTTGACCAGGGCAACCTATAATTCACCCCTCCACTTT. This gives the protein CASSLTRATYNSPLHF.

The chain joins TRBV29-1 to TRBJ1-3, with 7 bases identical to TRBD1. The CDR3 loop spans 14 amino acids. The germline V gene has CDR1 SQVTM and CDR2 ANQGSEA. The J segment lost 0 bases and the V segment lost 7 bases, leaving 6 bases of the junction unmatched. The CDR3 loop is CSGQQGSSGNTIYF. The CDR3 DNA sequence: TGCAGCGGTCAACAGGGGAGCTCTGGAAACACCATATATTTT.

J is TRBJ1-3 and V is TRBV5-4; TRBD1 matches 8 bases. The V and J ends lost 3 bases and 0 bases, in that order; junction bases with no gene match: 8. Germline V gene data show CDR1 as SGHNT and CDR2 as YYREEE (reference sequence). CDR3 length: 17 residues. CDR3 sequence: CASSSKSTGGSGNTIYF. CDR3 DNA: TGTGCCAGCAGCTCTAAGTCTACAGGGGGCTCTGGAAACACCATATATTTT. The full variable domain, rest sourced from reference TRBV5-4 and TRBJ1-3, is ETGVTQSPTHLIKTRGQQVTLRCSSQSGHNTVSWYQQALGQGPQFIFQYYREEENGRGNFPPRFSGLQFPNYSSELNVNALELDDSALYLCASSSKSTGGSGNTIYFGEGSWLTVV.

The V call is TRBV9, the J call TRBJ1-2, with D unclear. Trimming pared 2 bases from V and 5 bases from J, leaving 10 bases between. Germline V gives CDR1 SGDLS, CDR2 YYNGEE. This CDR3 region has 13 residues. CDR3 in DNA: TGTGCCAGCAGCGTTCAGCCGAAATATGGCTACACCTTC. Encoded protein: CASSVQPKYGYTF.

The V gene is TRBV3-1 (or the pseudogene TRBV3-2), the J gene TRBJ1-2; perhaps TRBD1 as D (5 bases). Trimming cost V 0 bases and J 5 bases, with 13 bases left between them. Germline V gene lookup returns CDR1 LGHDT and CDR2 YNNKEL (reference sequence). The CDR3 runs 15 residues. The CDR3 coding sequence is TGTGCCAGCAGCCAAGAGGGCGGGGCCGGGTATGGCTACACCTTC. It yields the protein CASSQEGGAGYGYTF.

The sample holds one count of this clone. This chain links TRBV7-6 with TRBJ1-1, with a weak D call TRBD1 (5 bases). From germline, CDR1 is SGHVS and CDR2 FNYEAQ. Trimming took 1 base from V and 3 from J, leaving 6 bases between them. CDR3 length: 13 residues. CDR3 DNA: TGTGCCAGCAGCTTAGGACAGTACACTGAAGCTTTCTTT. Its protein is CASSLGQYTEAFF.

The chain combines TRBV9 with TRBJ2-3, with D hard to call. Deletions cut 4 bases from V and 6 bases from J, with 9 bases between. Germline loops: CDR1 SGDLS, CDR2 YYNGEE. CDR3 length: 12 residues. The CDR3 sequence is CASSPRGDTQYF. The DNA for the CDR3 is TGTGCCAGCAGCCCCCGCGGCGATACGCAGTATTTT.

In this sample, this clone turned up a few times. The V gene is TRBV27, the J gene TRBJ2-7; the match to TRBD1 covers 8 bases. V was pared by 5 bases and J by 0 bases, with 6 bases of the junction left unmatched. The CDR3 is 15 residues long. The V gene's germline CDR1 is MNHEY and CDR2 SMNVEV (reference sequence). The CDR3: CASSQGTGLSYEQYF. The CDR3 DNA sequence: TGTGCCAGCAGTCAGGGGACAGGCCTCTCCTACGAGCAGTACTTC.

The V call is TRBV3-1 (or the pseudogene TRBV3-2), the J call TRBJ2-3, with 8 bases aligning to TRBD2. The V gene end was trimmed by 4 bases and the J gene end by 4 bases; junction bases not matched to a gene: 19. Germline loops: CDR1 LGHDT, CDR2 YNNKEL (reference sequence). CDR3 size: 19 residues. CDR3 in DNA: TGTGCCAGCAGCCTAGGACAGAGAACCGGGACTAGGTTCCCAGATACGCAGTATTTT. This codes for CASSLGQRTGTRFPDTQYF.

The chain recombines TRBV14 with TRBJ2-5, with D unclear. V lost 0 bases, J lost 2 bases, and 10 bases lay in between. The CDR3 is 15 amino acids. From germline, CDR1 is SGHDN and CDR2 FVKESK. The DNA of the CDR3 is TGTGCCAGCAGCCAAGATCTGGCACTACAAGAGACCCAGTACTTC. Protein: CASSQDLALQETQYF.

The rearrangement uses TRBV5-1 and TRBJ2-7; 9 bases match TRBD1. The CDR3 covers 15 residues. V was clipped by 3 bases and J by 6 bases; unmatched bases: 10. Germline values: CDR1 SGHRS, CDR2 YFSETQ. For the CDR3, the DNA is TGCGCCAGCAGCTCGGGACAGGGAGGATACGGCGAGCAGTACGTC. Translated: CASSSGQGGYGEQYV.

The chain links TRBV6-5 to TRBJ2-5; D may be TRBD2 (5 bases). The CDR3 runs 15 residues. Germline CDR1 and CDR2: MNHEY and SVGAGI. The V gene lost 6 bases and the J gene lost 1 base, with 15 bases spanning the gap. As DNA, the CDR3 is TGTGCCAGCAGGCCGACGGGAATCGGCCAAGAGACCCAGTACTTC. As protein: CASRPTGIGQETQYF.

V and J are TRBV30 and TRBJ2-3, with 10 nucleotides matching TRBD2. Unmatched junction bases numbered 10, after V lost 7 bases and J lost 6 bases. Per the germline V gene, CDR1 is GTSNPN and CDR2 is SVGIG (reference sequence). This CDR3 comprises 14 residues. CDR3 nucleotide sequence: TGTGCCTCGACTCCGGGACTAGCGAGGGATACGCAGTATTTT. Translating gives CASTPGLARDTQYF.